Listed below are T cell receptor beta chains from one sample, sequenced in a study of T cell repertoires in cytomegalovirus infection. MiXCR was run by TCRdb on the reads, yielding one entry per CDR3 protein. The sample includes 250,000 or so distinct CDR3 sequences, 15% to 20% of them seen just once. Sequenced: CD8+ T cells from PBMCs. These receptors were obtained from a human donor in good health (CMV status not recorded). Some clones in this sample may be carry-over from other donors' samples. The CDR3 runs from the conserved cysteine through the conserved F or W. A D gene is named only where the DNA matches it firmly. Clone size is shown for a subset of rows, as once, few, many or a class of expanded clone.

CDR3aa | CDR3nt | d_gene | v_gene | abundance | j_gene
CASTTGTGTDTQYF | TGTGCCAGCACCACGGGGACAGGGACAGATACGCAGTATTTT | TRBD1 | TRBV7-9 | few | TRBJ2-3
CASSNRAPLVGETQYF | TGTGCCAGTAGTAATCGGGCCCCTTTGGTCGGGGAGACCCAGTACTTC | NA | TRBV19 | NA | TRBJ2-5
CASSQGPFNSNQPQHF | TGTGCCAGCAGCCAAGGACCGTTCAATAGCAATCAGCCCCAGCATTTT | NA | TRBV6-1 | NA | TRBJ1-5
CASSSRAHSPLHF | TGTGCCAGCAGTTCCCGAGCTCATTCACCCCTCCACTTT | NA | TRBV7-6 | many | TRBJ1-6
CASSQAGTGGNAKNIQYF | TGCGCCAGCAGCCAAGCAGGGACAGGGGGCAACGCCAAAAACATTCAGTACTTC | TRBD1 | TRBV4-1 | many | TRBJ2-4
CSARRGGDGNTIYF | TGCAGTGCTAGGCGGGGGGGTGATGGAAACACCATATATTTT | NA | TRBV20-1 | few | TRBJ1-3
CASSASVRLKGTSTDTQYF | TGTGCCAGCAGCGCCTCGGTTCGCCTTAAGGGGACTAGCACAGATACGCAGTATTTT | NA | TRBV7-9 | NA | TRBJ2-3
CASSLGAGQYPGGYTF | TGTGCCAGCAGTTTGGGGGCAGGCCAATACCCGGGAGGCTACACCTTC | NA | TRBV27 | NA | TRBJ1-2
CATSSDRTDSNQPQHF | TGTGCCACCAGCAGTGATAGGACAGATAGCAATCAGCCCCAGCATTTT | NA | TRBV15 | many | TRBJ1-5
CASSPGTGALYEQYF | TGTGCCAGCAGCCCGGGGACGGGGGCCCTCTACGAGCAGTACTTC | NA | TRBV7-2 | NA | TRBJ2-7
CASSSRTTGYTF | TGTGCCAGCAGCTCACGTACTACGGGCTACACCTTC | NA | TRBV7-2 | many | TRBJ1-2
CASSLVQPPNNEQFF | TGTGCCAGCAGCTTAGTGCAGCCCCCAAACAATGAGCAGTTCTTC | NA | TRBV7-8 | many | TRBJ2-1
CASEETGGEQYF | TGTGCCAGCGAGGAAACGGGGGGGGAGCAGTACTTC | TRBD2 | TRBV11-3 | few | TRBJ2-7
CASGSTGLYNEQFF | TGTGCTAGTGGATCGACAGGGCTCTACAATGAGCAGTTCTTC | TRBD1 | TRBV12-5 | NA | TRBJ2-1
CASSYWDTGSLNEQFF | TGTGCCAGCAGTTACTGGGACACTGGGTCGTTGAATGAGCAGTTCTTC | NA | TRBV6-5 | NA | TRBJ2-1
CSVEDQGAGEQYF | TGCAGCGTTGAAGATCAGGGGGCCGGCGAGCAGTACTTC | TRBD1 | TRBV29-1 | few | TRBJ2-7
CASSLTDRLGTEAFF | TGTGCCAGCAGTTTAACAGACAGGCTTGGGACTGAAGCTTTCTTT | NA | TRBV28 | NA | TRBJ1-1
CASSLTTSLGDPEKLFF | TGTGCCAGCAGCTTAACTACGTCCCTGGGGGACCCGGAAAAACTGTTTTTT | NA | TRBV7-9 | NA | TRBJ1-4
CASSRPTSDRPETDTQYF | TGTGCCAGCAGCCGACCCACTTCCGACAGGCCGGAGACAGATACGCAGTATTTT | NA | TRBV28 | many | TRBJ2-3
CASSSDLRALNTEAFF | TGTGCCAGCAGCAGTGACCTCAGGGCTCTAAACACTGAAGCTTTCTTT | NA | TRBV5-5 | many | TRBJ1-1
CASSRSGAGNQPQHF | TGCGCCAGCAGCCGGTCGGGGGCGGGCAATCAGCCCCAGCATTTT | NA | TRBV4-1 | NA | TRBJ1-5
CASSLTDYSNQPQHF | TGTGCCAGCAGCTTAACGGACTATAGCAATCAGCCCCAGCATTTT | NA | TRBV7-6 | many | TRBJ1-5
CASSLASQEKLFF | TGTGCCAGCAGCTTAGCGTCGCAGGAAAAACTGTTTTTT | NA | TRBV7-6 | NA | TRBJ1-4
CASRPPTSGYEQYF | TGTGCCAGCAGGCCGCCGACTAGCGGATACGAGCAGTACTTC | TRBD2 | TRBV2 | many | TRBJ2-7
CASSQVPGQGDEHGLLLPYEQYF | TGCGCCAGCAGCCAAGTCCCGGGACAGGGGGATGAACATGGGCTACTCCTTCCCTACGAGCAGTACTTC | TRBD1 | TRBV4-1 | NA | TRBJ2-7
CASSQGQENTEAFF | TGTGCCAGCAGCCAAGGACAGGAGAACACTGAAGCTTTCTTT | TRBD1 | TRBV7-6 | many | TRBJ1-1
CASSLATDSLNTEAFF | TGTGCCAGCAGTTTAGCTACAGACAGCTTGAACACTGAAGCTTTCTTT | NA | TRBV28 | few | TRBJ1-1
CSARDPESGTHTGELFF | TGCAGTGCTAGAGACCCCGAAAGCGGGACCCACACCGGGGAGCTGTTTTTT | TRBD2 | TRBV20-1 | NA | TRBJ2-2
CASTRTGVLGDTQYF | TGTGCCAGCACCCGAACGGGAGTCCTGGGGGATACGCAGTATTTT | NA | TRBV6-2/TRBV6-3 | many | TRBJ2-3
CASSLVGGGLGELFF | TGTGCCAGCAGCTTAGTTGGTGGGGGCCTCGGGGAGCTGTTTTTT | NA | TRBV7-9 | few | TRBJ2-2
CASSYSTDRAYEQYF | TGTGCCAGCAGTTACTCCACCGACAGGGCCTACGAGCAGTACTTC | TRBD1 | TRBV6-5 | NA | TRBJ2-7
CSAHAGVSYNEQFF | TGCAGCGCTCACGCAGGGGTATCCTACAATGAGCAGTTCTTC | NA | TRBV29-1 | NA | TRBJ2-1
CASKAGANTGELFF | TGTGCCAGCAAAGCGGGGGCGAACACCGGGGAGCTGTTTTTT | TRBD2 | TRBV2 | few | TRBJ2-2
CASSLGTGTGEKQYF | TGTGCCAGCAGCCTAGGAACCGGGACAGGGGAGAAGCAGTATTTT | TRBD1 | TRBV7-2 | many | TRBJ2-3
CASSLKGTGNQPQHF | TGTGCCAGCAGTTTAAAGGGGACTGGCAATCAGCCCCAGCATTTT | NA | TRBV12-3/TRBV12-4 | many | TRBJ1-5
CASSDETAYSGNTIYF | TGTGCCAGCAGTGACGAGACAGCATACTCTGGAAACACCATATATTTT | NA | TRBV2 | few | TRBJ1-3
CASSQGAGRVGTEAFF | TGCGCCAGCAGCCAAGGGGCAGGGAGAGTGGGCACTGAAGCTTTCTTT | NA | TRBV4-1 | many | TRBJ1-1
CASSQSTVGEQYF | TGCGCCAGCAGCCAGTCAACCGTAGGGGAGCAGTACTTC | NA | TRBV4-1 | many | TRBJ2-7
CASSSGDGDMNTEAFF | TGTGCCAGCAGTTCGGGGGATGGAGATATGAACACTGAAGCTTTCTTT | NA | TRBV27 | NA | TRBJ1-1
CASSPRVSYEQYF | TGCGCCAGCAGCCCGAGGGTTTCCTACGAGCAGTACTTC | NA | TRBV4-1 | NA | TRBJ2-7
CASSYRGFNTEAFF | TGTGCCAGCAGTTACCGGGGGTTTAACACTGAAGCTTTCTTT | NA | TRBV6-5 | few | TRBJ1-1
CASSYGLTLIPNTEAFF | TGTGCCAGCAGTTACGGTTTGACACTAATCCCGAACACTGAAGCTTTCTTT | NA | TRBV6-6 | few | TRBJ1-1
CASSLRDGTEAFF | TGTGCCAGTAGTCTCCGGGACGGCACTGAAGCTTTCTTT | NA | TRBV19 | few | TRBJ1-1
CASSWGPNTEAFF | TGTGCCAGCAGTTGGGGACCGAACACTGAAGCTTTCTTT | NA | TRBV12-3/TRBV12-4 | many | TRBJ1-1
CASSYSRTGGDLDTEAFF | TGTGCCAGCAGTTACTCGAGGACAGGGGGCGATTTGGACACTGAAGCTTTCTTT | TRBD1 | TRBV6-5 | few | TRBJ1-1
CAISESTGGIYGYTF | TGTGCCATCAGTGAGTCAACAGGGGGGATCTATGGCTACACCTTC | TRBD1 | TRBV10-3 | NA | TRBJ1-2
CASSQVTGRNTDTQYF | TGTGCCAGCAGCCAGGTTACCGGGAGAAACACAGATACGCAGTATTTT | NA | TRBV4-2 | NA | TRBJ2-3
CASSRLGGPNTEAFF | TGTGCCAGCAGCCGACTTGGGGGACCGAACACTGAAGCTTTCTTT | NA | TRBV14 | few | TRBJ1-1
CASSPISGAFSYEQYF | TGTGCCAGTAGTCCCATTAGCGGGGCGTTCTCCTACGAGCAGTACTTC | TRBD2 | TRBV19 | NA | TRBJ2-7
CASGPRTPQHF | TGTGCTAGTGGTCCAAGGACGCCCCAGCATTTT | NA | TRBV12-5 | NA | TRBJ1-5
CASSYSSVGEQYF | TGTGCCAGCAGTTACTCATCTGTAGGCGAGCAGTACTTC | NA | TRBV6-6 | many | TRBJ2-7
CASSGVDSYTEAFF | TGTGCCAGCAGTGGGGTGGACAGCTACACTGAAGCTTTCTTT | NA | TRBV6-2/TRBV6-3 | many | TRBJ1-1
CASSPSHPTRDRDTPSTDTQYF | TGTGCCAGCAGTCCCAGCCACCCAACCCGGGACAGGGACACCCCTAGCACAGATACGCAGTATTTT | TRBD1 | TRBV27 | many | TRBJ2-3
CASSPAGYRVTTNQPQHF | TGTGCCAGCAGTCCAGCTGGTTACAGGGTCACTACCAATCAGCCCCAGCATTTT | NA | TRBV28 | NA | TRBJ1-5
CASGQGYEQYF | TGCGCCAGCGGACAGGGATACGAGCAGTACTTC | TRBD1 | TRBV5-1 | NA | TRBJ2-7
CASRDPILNTEAFF | TGTGCCAGCCGAGACCCTATTTTGAACACTGAAGCTTTCTTT | NA | TRBV12-3/TRBV12-4 | NA | TRBJ1-1
CASSLSNIQYF | TGTGCCAGCAGTTTAAGTAACATTCAGTACTTC | NA | TRBV28 | many | TRBJ2-4